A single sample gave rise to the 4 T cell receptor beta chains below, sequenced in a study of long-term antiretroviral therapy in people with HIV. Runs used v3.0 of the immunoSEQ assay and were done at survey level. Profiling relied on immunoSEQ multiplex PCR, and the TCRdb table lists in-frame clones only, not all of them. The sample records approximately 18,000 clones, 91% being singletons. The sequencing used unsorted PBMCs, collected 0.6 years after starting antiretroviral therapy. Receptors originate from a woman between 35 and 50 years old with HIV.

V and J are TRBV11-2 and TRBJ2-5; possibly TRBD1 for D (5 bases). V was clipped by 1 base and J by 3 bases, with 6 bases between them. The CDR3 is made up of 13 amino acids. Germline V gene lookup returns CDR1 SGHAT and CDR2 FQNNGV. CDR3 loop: CASSLGGKETQYF. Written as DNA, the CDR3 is TGTGCCAGCAGCTTAGGGGGCAAAGAGACCCAGTACTTC.

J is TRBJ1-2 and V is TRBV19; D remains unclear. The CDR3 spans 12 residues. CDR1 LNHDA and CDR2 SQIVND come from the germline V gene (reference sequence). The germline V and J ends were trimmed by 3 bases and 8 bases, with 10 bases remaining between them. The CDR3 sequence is CASSIVQGGYTF. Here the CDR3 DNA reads TGTGCCAGTAGTATCGTACAAGGGGGCTACACCTTC.

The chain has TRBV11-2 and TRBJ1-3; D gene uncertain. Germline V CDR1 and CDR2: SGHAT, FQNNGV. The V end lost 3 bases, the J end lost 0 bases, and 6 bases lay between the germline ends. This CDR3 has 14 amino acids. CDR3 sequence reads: CASSFTDSGNTIYF. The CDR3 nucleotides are TGTGCCAGCAGCTTTACCGACTCTGGAAACACCATATATTTT.

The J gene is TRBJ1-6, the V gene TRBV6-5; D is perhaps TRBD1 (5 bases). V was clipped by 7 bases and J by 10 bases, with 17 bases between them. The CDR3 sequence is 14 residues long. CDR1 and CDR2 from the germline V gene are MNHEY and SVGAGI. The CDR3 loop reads CASTERQGDSPLHF. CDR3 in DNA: TGTGCCAGCACCGAGAGGCAGGGCGACTCACCCCTCCACTTT.